This T cell receptor (beta chain) was captured in a study of blood T cell repertoires in COVID-19. About the research overall: There were acute and convalescent COVID-19 samples, and they came from the United States, Italy and Spain. T cells, B-cell-depleted T cells, or PBMCs provided the cDNA or gDNA that served as material.

Clones were read by immunoSEQ multiplex PCR, and TCRdb kept only the in-frame ones, dropping some. In the table there are some 26,000 clones, approximately 86% of which are singletons. Sample: peripheral blood. This TCR came from a man older than 75 with active or convalescent COVID-19.

CDR3 sequence reads: CASSTGQGPNGYTF. In nucleotides, the CDR3 is TGTGCCAGCAGTACGGGACAGGGCCCCAATGGCTACACCTTC. The genes are TRBV6-5 and TRBJ1-2; TRBD1 matches 9 bases. Germline assignment: CDR1 MNHEY and CDR2 SVGAGI. Trimming cost V 5 bases and J 6 bases; bases outside gene matches: 7. This CDR3 is 14 amino acids long.